Below are 8 T cell receptor beta chains sequenced from a single sample in a study of Graves' ophthalmopathy and Graves' hyperthyroidism. RNA transcripts were the source from which TCR beta CDR3 regions were amplified. Following a first-round RT-PCR that used HTBI primers, a second-round multiplex PCR was carried out. TCRdb analysed the multiplex PCR reads with MiXCR anew, one entry per CDR3 protein. This sample carries approximately 700,000 distinct CDR3 sequences, approximately 40% of them seen once, and the ten largest clones take approximately 46%. Sequences were obtained from peripheral blood. Receptors were obtained from an adult man with Graves' ophthalmopathy.

This clonotype was seen repeatedly, ten times or more. The V and J genes are TRBV2 and TRBJ2-5; D is unresolved. V lost 4 bases and J 4 bases, leaving 13 bases between the germline ends. The CDR3 extends over 14 amino acids. Germline V gives CDR1 SNHLY, CDR2 FYNNEI. The CDR3 loop is CASSVDFVGETQYF. The CDR3 DNA reads TGTGCCAGCAGTGTCGACTTTGTAGGAGAGACCCAGTACTTC.

The chain has TRBV2 and TRBJ1-4; D perhaps matches TRBD1 (6 bases). This CDR3 spans 13 amino acids. The germline CDR1 and CDR2 sequences are SNHLY and FYNNEI. With 7 bases removed from V and 3 bases from J, the gap between germline ends came to 9 bases. The DNA of the CDR3 is TGTGCCAGCATCGACAGGTCTAATGAAAAACTGTTTTTT. Its protein is CASIDRSNEKLFF.

This clonotype was seen a handful of times. The chain combines TRBV20-1 with TRBJ1-5, with D maybe TRBD1 (5 bases). The germline V gene encodes CDR1 DFQATT and CDR2 SNEGSKA (reference sequence). V was clipped by 2 bases and J by 5 bases, with 13 bases between them. The CDR3 spans 14 residues. CDR3 DNA sequence: TGCAGTGCTAGAACGACGCCAGGGTATCAGCCCCAGCATTTT. It is translated as CSARTTPGYQPQHF.

This clonotype has only a few counts. V usage is TRBV7-9 and J usage is TRBJ1-1; D not certain. The CDR3 is 14 amino acids. The ends were cut back, 1 base at V and 1 base at J, with 7 bases in the middle. CDR1 and CDR2 (germline): SEHNR, FQNEAQ (reference sequence). Here the CDR3 reads CASSLEVSNTEAFF. The CDR3 DNA reads TGTGCCAGCAGCTTAGAGGTGTCGAACACTGAAGCTTTCTTT.

J is TRBJ2-3 and V is TRBV24-1, with D perhaps TRBD1 or TRBD2 (5 bases each). Trimming left V 9 bases short and J 2 bases short, with 11 bases between. Germline CDR1 reads KGHDR; CDR2 reads SFDVKD. The CDR3 extends over 13 amino acids. CDR3 nucleotide sequence: TGTGCCACCGGCAGGGAGTCCACAGATACGCAGTATTTT. Residues: CATGRESTDTQYF.

The chain couples TRBV2 to TRBJ2-7; 10 nucleotides align to TRBD1. Per germline, CDR1 SNHLY and CDR2 FYNNEI. The CDR3 consists of 15 residues. The V segment lost 5 bases and the J segment 4 bases; nucleotides outside the gene matches: 8. The CDR3 sequence: CASSPDRGQGYEQYF. The CDR3 DNA is TGTGCCAGCAGTCCTGACAGGGGGCAGGGATACGAGCAGTACTTC.

This clonotype was observed a handful of times. The chain recombines TRBV20-1 with TRBJ2-5; D is unclear. Deletions cut 0 bases from V and 4 bases from J, with 15 bases between. Germline V gives CDR1 DFQATT, CDR2 SNEGSKA (reference sequence). This CDR3 region has 15 residues. The CDR3, as DNA: TGCAGTGCTAGAGATCCTAGTGGATCAGTAGAGACCCAGTACTTC. Residues: CSARDPSGSVETQYF.

The chain uses TRBV15 and TRBJ1-2; D remains ambiguous. V shed 1 base and J shed 11 bases, with 14 bases lying between them. The V gene's germline CDR1 is LNHNV and CDR2 YYDKDF (reference sequence). CDR3 length equals 13 residues. The CDR3 region has the DNA TGTGCCACCAGCAGAGGAAGCACTAGCGGATACACCTTC. Translation: CATSRGSTSGYTF.